These T cell receptor beta chains were read from a single sample in a study of T cell repertoires in cytomegalovirus infection. TCRdb re-called the reads through MiXCR, storing one row per CDR3 protein. This sample has under 350,000 distinct CDR3 sequences, with 8% to 9.5% found just once. What was sequenced was PBMCs. The origin of the receptors is a human donor in good health (CMV status not recorded). Some clones in this sample may be carry-over from other donors' samples. Both conserved end residues are part of each CDR3. A D gene is named only where the DNA matches it firmly. Size values are once, few and many counts, or a class for expanded clones, and some rows have none.

CDR3 protein	CDR3 DNA	V gene	J gene	clone size	D gene
CASSLRALPETQYF	TGTGCCAGCAGCTTAAGAGCTCTCCCGGAGACCCAGTACTTC	TRBV7-7	TRBJ2-5	many	NA
CATALWGLGTEAFF	TGTGCCACCGCCCTTTGGGGATTGGGCACTGAAGCTTTCTTT	TRBV19	TRBJ1-1	many	NA
CSVVPRGKGYGYTF	TGCAGCGTTGTTCCGAGGGGGAAGGGCTATGGCTACACCTTC	TRBV29-1	TRBJ1-2	NA	NA
CASSDSEGQPYEQYF	TGTGCCAGCAGTGACTCAGAGGGCCAACCCTACGAGCAGTACTTC	TRBV6-4	TRBJ2-7	NA	NA
CASSLDPVQGIEQYF	TGTGCCAGCAGCTTAGACCCAGTACAGGGAATCGAGCAGTACTTC	TRBV7-2	TRBJ2-7	NA	NA
CSARGRTGANEQYF	TGCAGTGCTAGAGGGCGGACAGGGGCCAACGAGCAGTACTTC	TRBV20-1	TRBJ2-7	NA	TRBD1
CASSIRTSGMNNEQFF	TGTGCCAGTAGTATTCGGACTAGCGGGATGAACAATGAGCAGTTCTTC	TRBV19	TRBJ2-1	NA	TRBD2
CASSQDTGVDEKLFF	TGTGCCAGCAGCCAAGATACAGGGGTAGATGAAAAACTGTTTTTT	TRBV4-2	TRBJ1-4	many	TRBD1
CASSGAGENSPLHF	TGTGCCAGCAGCGGCGCAGGGGAAAATTCACCCCTCCACTTT	TRBV6-6	TRBJ1-6	few	NA
CASSPTGGANEKLFF	TGTGCCAGCAGCCCGACAGGGGGGGCTAATGAAAAACTGTTTTTT	TRBV28	TRBJ1-4	many	TRBD1
CASSLAVDEQYF	TGTGCCAGCAGCTTAGCGGTAGACGAGCAGTACTTC	TRBV7-9	TRBJ2-7	few	NA
CSAGLAGVGGLYNEQFF	TGCAGTGCGGGACTAGCGGGAGTAGGGGGGCTTTACAATGAGCAGTTCTTC	TRBV20-1	TRBJ2-1	few	TRBD2
CASKTQGGSYNEQFF	TGTGCCAGTAAGACCCAAGGGGGGTCCTACAATGAGCAGTTCTTC	TRBV19	TRBJ2-1	many	NA
CASSPGLLSYNEQFF	TGCGCCAGCAGCCCCGGACTCCTCTCCTACAATGAGCAGTTCTTC	TRBV4-1	TRBJ2-1	many	NA
CASSLAAGQGNYGYTF	TGTGCCAGCAGCTTAGCGGCAGGACAGGGAAACTATGGCTACACCTTC	TRBV7-2	TRBJ1-2	many	TRBD1
CASSFGMNTEAFF	TGTGCCAGCAGTTTTGGAATGAACACTGAAGCTTTCTTT	TRBV12-3/TRBV12-4	TRBJ1-1	many	NA
CASSPREDTQYF	TGTGCCAGCAGCCCTAGGGAAGATACGCAGTATTTT	TRBV7-2	TRBJ2-3	many	NA
CAWSVWRDNSPLHF	TGTGCCTGGAGTGTATGGCGGGATAATTCACCCCTCCACTTT	TRBV30	TRBJ1-6	few	NA
CATRATGGDTQYF	TGTGCCACCAGGGCTACAGGGGGCGATACGCAGTATTTT	TRBV24-1	TRBJ2-3	NA	TRBD1
CASSSRLAGADTQYF	TGTGCCAGCAGTTCTCGACTAGCGGGAGCGGATACGCAGTATTTT	TRBV12-3/TRBV12-4	TRBJ2-3	NA	TRBD2
CASTDTGRGTEAFF	TGTGCCAGTACCGACACAGGGAGGGGCACTGAAGCTTTCTTT	TRBV19	TRBJ1-1	few	NA
CSATTPGYGANVLTF	TGCAGTGCTACTACCCCTGGGTATGGGGCCAACGTCCTGACTTTC	TRBV20-1	TRBJ2-6	many	NA
CASSETAGDYEQYF	TGCGCCAGCAGCGAAACAGCGGGAGACTACGAGCAGTACTTC	TRBV5-1	TRBJ2-7	few	TRBD2
CASSLYVGTYNEQFF	TGTGCCAGCAGTTTGTACGTAGGGACCTACAATGAGCAGTTCTTC	TRBV28	TRBJ2-1	many	NA
CASSLGDRGLRTEAFF	TGTGCCAGCAGCTTAGGGGACAGGGGGCTGAGAACTGAAGCTTTCTTT	TRBV7-2	TRBJ1-1	many	TRBD1
CASSRSGYNEQFF	TGCGCCAGCAGCCGTAGCGGATACAATGAGCAGTTCTTC	TRBV5-1	TRBJ2-1	many	NA
CASSDSGGTDTQYF	TGTGCCAGCAGTGACTCGGGGGGCACAGATACGCAGTATTTT	TRBV6-4	TRBJ2-3	few	NA